Listed below are T cell receptor beta chains from one sample, sequenced in a study of blood T cell repertoires in COVID-19. TCRdb's copy holds only in-frame clones and misses some; the assay was immunoSEQ multiplex PCR. The sample carries around 130,000 clones, roughly 83% recorded once. The sample consisted of peripheral blood. These receptor sequences come from a man aged 60 to 69 with acute or convalescent COVID-19. Each CDR3 is given with its conserved first and last residue. A D gene is named only where the DNA matches it firmly. Size is omitted from some rows. Given values are once, few, many or a class for expanded clones.

CDR3nt: TGTGCCAGCAGCCCCTCCAGGACTAACTATGGCTACACCTTC
CDR3aa: CASSPSRTNYGYTF
d_gene: NA
v_gene: TRBV11-2
abundance: few
j_gene: TRBJ1-2
len: 14

CDR3nt: TGTGCCAGCAGTGGGTCTCATGGGCCCAATCAGCCCCAGCATTTT
CDR3aa: CASSGSHGPNQPQHF
d_gene: NA
v_gene: TRBV6-6
abundance: NA
j_gene: TRBJ1-5
len: 15

CDR3nt: TGTGCCAGCAGCTTGGGGACAGGGATATCCGGGGAGCTGTTTTTT
CDR3aa: CASSLGTGISGELFF
d_gene: TRBD1
v_gene: TRBV5-4
abundance: NA
j_gene: TRBJ2-2
len: 15

CDR3nt: TGTGCCAGCAGGGACTTGGGAAGCTACGAGCAGTACTTC
CDR3aa: CASRDLGSYEQYF
d_gene: NA
v_gene: TRBV12-3/TRBV12-4
abundance: NA
j_gene: TRBJ2-7
len: 13

CDR3nt: TGTGCCTGGAGGGACAGGGACTTCACAGATACGCAGTATTTT
CDR3aa: CAWRDRDFTDTQYF
d_gene: TRBD1
v_gene: TRBV30
abundance: NA
j_gene: TRBJ2-3
len: 14

CDR3nt: TGTGCCAGCAGCTTGGCGGGAGGGATGTTAGCCAAAAACATTCAGTACTTC
CDR3aa: CASSLAGGMLAKNIQYF
d_gene: TRBD2
v_gene: TRBV5-6
abundance: NA
j_gene: TRBJ2-4
len: 17

CDR3nt: TGTGCCAGCAGCTTAACTAGCGGGGGGTTCGCGAACACCGGGGAGCTGTTTTTT
CDR3aa: CASSLTSGGFANTGELFF
d_gene: TRBD2
v_gene: TRBV7-3
abundance: NA
j_gene: TRBJ2-2
len: 18

CDR3nt: TGCAGCGTTGTAGACAGAACCTACGAGCAGTACTTC
CDR3aa: CSVVDRTYEQYF
d_gene: NA
v_gene: TRBV29-1
abundance: few
j_gene: TRBJ2-7
len: 12

CDR3nt: TGTGCCAGTAGTATGATGGCGGTAGCCAAAAACATTCAGTACTTC
CDR3aa: CASSMMAVAKNIQYF
d_gene: NA
v_gene: TRBV19
abundance: NA
j_gene: TRBJ2-4
len: 15

CDR3nt: TGTGCCACCAGCAGGGCCGGCGGGGGCAATGAGCAGTTCTTC
CDR3aa: CATSRAGGGNEQFF
d_gene: TRBD2
v_gene: TRBV15
abundance: NA
j_gene: TRBJ2-1
len: 14

CDR3nt: TGCGCCAGCAGCCGCTCCGGGACAACAACTGCAACTAATGAAAAACTGTTTTTT
CDR3aa: CASSRSGTTTATNEKLFF
d_gene: NA
v_gene: TRBV5-1
abundance: NA
j_gene: TRBJ1-4
len: 18

CDR3nt: TGTGCTAGTGGCCAATCCCTCCGGACAGGGGATTCCTATAATTCACCCCTCCACTTT
CDR3aa: CASGQSLRTGDSYNSPLHF
d_gene: TRBD1
v_gene: TRBV12-5
abundance: NA
j_gene: TRBJ1-6
len: 19

CDR3nt: TGCGCCAGCAGCCCCAGGACTAGCGGTAACTACGAGCAGTACTTC
CDR3aa: CASSPRTSGNYEQYF
d_gene: TRBD2
v_gene: TRBV5-1
abundance: NA
j_gene: TRBJ2-7
len: 15

CDR3nt: TGTGCCAGCAGTTTTCTAACAGGGGGAAGCTCCTATAATTCACCCCTCCACTTT
CDR3aa: CASSFLTGGSSYNSPLHF
d_gene: TRBD1
v_gene: TRBV27
abundance: NA
j_gene: TRBJ1-6
len: 18

CDR3nt: TGTGCCAGCAGTACCCCCGCGGGGACCCAGTACTTC
CDR3aa: CASSTPAGTQYF
d_gene: NA
v_gene: TRBV12-3/TRBV12-4
abundance: NA
j_gene: TRBJ2-5
len: 12

CDR3nt: TGCGCCAGCAGCCGACAGGGCAACACTGAAGCTTTCTTT
CDR3aa: CASSRQGNTEAFF
d_gene: TRBD1
v_gene: TRBV5-1
abundance: NA
j_gene: TRBJ1-1
len: 13

CDR3nt: TGTGCCAGCGGACGGCGGGTGGGGAAGAGAGAGACCCAGTACTTC
CDR3aa: CASGRRVGKRETQYF
d_gene: NA
v_gene: TRBV6-5
abundance: NA
j_gene: TRBJ2-5
len: 15

CDR3nt: TGTGCCAGCAGTTTTGGGACATTCCAGCCCCAGCATTTT
CDR3aa: CASSFGTFQPQHF
d_gene: NA
v_gene: TRBV12-3/TRBV12-4
abundance: few
j_gene: TRBJ1-5
len: 13